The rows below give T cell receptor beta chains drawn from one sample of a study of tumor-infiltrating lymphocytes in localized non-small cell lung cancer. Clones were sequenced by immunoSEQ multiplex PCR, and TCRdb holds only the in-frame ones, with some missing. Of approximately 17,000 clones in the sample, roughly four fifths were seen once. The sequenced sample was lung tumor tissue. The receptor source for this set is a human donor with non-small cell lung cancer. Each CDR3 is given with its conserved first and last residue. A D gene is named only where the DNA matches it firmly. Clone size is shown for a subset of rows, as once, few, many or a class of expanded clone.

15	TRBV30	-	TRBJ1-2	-	TGTGCCTGGGCCCCCGCGGGGGGGAACCCCTATGGCTACACCTTC	CAWAPAGGNPYGYTF
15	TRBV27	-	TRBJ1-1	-	TGTGCCAGCAGTACAAACAGGGTAGGGGCCACTGAAGCTTTCTTT	CASSTNRVGATEAFF
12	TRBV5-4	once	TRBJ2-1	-	TGTGCCAGCAGCTTGGAAAGACGGGAGCAGTTCTTC	CASSLERREQFF
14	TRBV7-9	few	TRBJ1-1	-	TGTGCCAGCAGTGATTGGGGGGTTGCCACTGAAGCTTTCTTT	CASSDWGVATEAFF
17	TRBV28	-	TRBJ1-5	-	TGTGCCAGCAGTTTCCGGCAGGGGCCACATGGCAATCAGCCCCAGCATTTT	CASSFRQGPHGNQPQHF
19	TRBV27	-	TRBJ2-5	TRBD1	TGTGCCAGCAGTCAAACCCCTCCCGGGACAGGAGGGCTCGGCGAGACCCAGTACTTC	CASSQTPPGTGGLGETQYF
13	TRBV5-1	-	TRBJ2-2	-	TGCGCCAGCAGCTTGACGGTTTCCGGGGAGCTGTTTTTT	CASSLTVSGELFF
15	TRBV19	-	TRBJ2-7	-	TGTGCCAGTAGTATCGACCTTAGTGTCGGCTACGAGCAGCACTTC	CASSIDLSVGYEQHF
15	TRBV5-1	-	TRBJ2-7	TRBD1	TGCGCCAGCAGCTTGGAGACAGGGCCATCCTACGAGCAGTACTTC	CASSLETGPSYEQYF
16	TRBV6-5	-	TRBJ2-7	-	TGTGCCAGCAGTTTCCGACCCTCAGGTCGGCGGGACGAGCAGTACTTC	CASSFRPSGRRDEQYF
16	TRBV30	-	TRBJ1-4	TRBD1	TGTGCCTGGAGTACAGGGGCGCGGACAACTAATGAAAAACTGTTTTTT	CAWSTGARTTNEKLFF
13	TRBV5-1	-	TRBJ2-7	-	TGCGCCAGCAGCCCTTACAAGGGATACGAGCAGTACTTC	CASSPYKGYEQYF
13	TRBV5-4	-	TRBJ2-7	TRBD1	TGTGCCAGCAGCCCTGGGACAGGGGGCGAGCAGTACTTC	CASSPGTGGEQYF
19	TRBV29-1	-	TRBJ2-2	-	TGCAGCGACTCCCTGTGGAAGCAGATGAGGTTCGCGAACACCGGGGAGCTGTTTTTT	CSDSLWKQMRFANTGELFF
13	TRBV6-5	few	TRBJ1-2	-	TGTGCCAGCAGTGAATGGGACGACTATGGCTACACCTTC	CASSEWDDYGYTF
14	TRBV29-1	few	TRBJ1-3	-	TGCAGCGTTGAAGATGACAGCTCTGGAAACACCATATATTTT	CSVEDDSSGNTIYF
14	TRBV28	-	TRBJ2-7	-	TGTGCCAGCAGCCCGGGAACAGTAGGCTACGAGCAGTACTTC	CASSPGTVGYEQYF
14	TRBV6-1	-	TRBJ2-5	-	TGTGCCAGCAGCCAAGGGCTAGTGGAAGAGACCCAGTACTTC	CASSQGLVEETQYF
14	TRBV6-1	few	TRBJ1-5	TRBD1	TGTGCCAGCAGTGGGGACAGGGGCTATCAGCCCCAGCATTTT	CASSGDRGYQPQHF
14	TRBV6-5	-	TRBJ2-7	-	TGTGCCAGCAGTGTCGGGTCAGAAAGGTACGAGCAGTACTTC	CASSVGSERYEQYF
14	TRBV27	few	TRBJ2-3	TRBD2	TGTGCCAGCAGTTCTTGGACTAGTGATAATACGCAGTATTTT	CASSSWTSDNTQYF
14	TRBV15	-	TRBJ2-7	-	TGTGCCACCAGCAGTCGGGACGGCACCTACGAGCAGTACTTC	CATSSRDGTYEQYF
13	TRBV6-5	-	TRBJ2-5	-	TGTGCCAGCAGTTACGGGGGAAAAGAGACCCAGTACTTC	CASSYGGKETQYF
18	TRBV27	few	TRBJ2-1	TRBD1	TGTGCCAGCAGTCTCGACCCCCCACAGGGGTTAAGGCTCAATGAGCAGTTCTTC	CASSLDPPQGLRLNEQFF
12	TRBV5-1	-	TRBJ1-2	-	TGCGCCAGCAGCCAAGAGACGGGCGGCTACACCTTC	CASSQETGGYTF
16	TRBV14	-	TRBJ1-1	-	TGTGCCAGCAGCCAAGATTCGCTCCGGGACCTTGCTGAAGCTTTCTTT	CASSQDSLRDLAEAFF